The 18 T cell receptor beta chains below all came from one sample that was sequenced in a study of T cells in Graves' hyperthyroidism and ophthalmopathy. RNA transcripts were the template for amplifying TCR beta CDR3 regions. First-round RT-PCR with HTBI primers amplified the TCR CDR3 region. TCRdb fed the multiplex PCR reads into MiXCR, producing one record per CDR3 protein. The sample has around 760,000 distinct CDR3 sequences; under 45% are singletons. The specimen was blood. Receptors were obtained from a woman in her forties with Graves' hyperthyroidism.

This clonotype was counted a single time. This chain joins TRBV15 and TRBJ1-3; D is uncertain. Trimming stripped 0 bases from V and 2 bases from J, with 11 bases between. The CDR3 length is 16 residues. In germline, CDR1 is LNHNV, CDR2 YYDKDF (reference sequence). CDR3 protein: CATSRDSELAGNTIYF. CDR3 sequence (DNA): TGTGCCACCAGCAGAGATAGTGAATTAGCTGGAAACACCATATATTTT.

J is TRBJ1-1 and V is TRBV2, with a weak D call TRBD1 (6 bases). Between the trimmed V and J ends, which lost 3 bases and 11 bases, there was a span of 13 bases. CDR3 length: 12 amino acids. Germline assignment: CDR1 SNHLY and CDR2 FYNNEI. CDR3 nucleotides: TGTGCCAGCAGTGATTCAGGGGAGGAGGCTTTCTTT. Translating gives CASSDSGEEAFF.

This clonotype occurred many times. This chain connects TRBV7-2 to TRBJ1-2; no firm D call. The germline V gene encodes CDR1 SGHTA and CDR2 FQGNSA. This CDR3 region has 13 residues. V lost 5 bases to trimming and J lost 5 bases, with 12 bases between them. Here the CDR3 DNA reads TGTGCCAGCAGCCAAGAGCAAGATTATGGCTACACCTTC. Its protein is CASSQEQDYGYTF.

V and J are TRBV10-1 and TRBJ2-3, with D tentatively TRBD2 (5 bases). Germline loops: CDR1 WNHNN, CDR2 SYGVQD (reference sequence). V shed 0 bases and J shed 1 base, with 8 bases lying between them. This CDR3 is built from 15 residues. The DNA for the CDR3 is TGCGCCAGCAGTGAGTCGGGTAGCGGCACAGATACGCAGTATTTT. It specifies CASSESGSGTDTQYF.

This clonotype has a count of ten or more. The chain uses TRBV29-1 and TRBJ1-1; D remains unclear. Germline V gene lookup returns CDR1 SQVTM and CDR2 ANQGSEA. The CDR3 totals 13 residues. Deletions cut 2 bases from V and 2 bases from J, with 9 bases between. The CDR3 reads CSVEQWGNTEAFF. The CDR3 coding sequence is TGCAGCGTTGAACAGTGGGGTAACACTGAAGCTTTCTTT.

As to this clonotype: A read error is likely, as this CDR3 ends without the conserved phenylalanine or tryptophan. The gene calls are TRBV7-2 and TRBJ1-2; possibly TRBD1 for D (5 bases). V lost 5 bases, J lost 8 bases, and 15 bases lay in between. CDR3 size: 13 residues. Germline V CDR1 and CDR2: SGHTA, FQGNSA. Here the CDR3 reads CASSQGTGEGYTL. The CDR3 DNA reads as TGTGCCAGCAGCCAAGGGACGGGGGAAGGCTACACCCTC.

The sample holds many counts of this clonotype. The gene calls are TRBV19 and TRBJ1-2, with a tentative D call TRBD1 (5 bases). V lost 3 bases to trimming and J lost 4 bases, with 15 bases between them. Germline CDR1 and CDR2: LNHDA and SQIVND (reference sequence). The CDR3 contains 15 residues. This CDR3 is CASSMDTRVPYGYTF. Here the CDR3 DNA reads TGTGCCAGTAGTATGGACACCCGGGTGCCCTATGGCTACACCTTC.

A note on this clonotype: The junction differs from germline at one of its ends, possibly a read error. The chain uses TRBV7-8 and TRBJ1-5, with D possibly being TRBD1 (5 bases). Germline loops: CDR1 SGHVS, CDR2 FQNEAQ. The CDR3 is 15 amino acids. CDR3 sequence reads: CASSLGRGEHQPQHF. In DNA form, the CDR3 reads TGTGCCAGTAGCTTAGGGAGAGGGGAACATCAGCCCCAGCATTTT.

The CDR3 loop is CASSPTGFKQETQYF. The CDR3 bases are TGTGCCAGCAGTCCCACCGGATTCAAGCAAGAGACCCAGTACTTC. The V and J genes are TRBV6-2 or TRBV6-3 and TRBJ2-5; D is uncertain. Deletions cut 5 bases from V and 2 bases from J, with 15 bases between. The CDR3 sequence is 15 residues long. Per germline, CDR1 MNHEY and CDR2 SVGEGT.

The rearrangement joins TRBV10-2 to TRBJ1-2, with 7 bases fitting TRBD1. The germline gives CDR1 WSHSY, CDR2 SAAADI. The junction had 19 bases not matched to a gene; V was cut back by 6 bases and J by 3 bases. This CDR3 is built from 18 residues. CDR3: CASSLRGIGGLVDYGYTF. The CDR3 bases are TGCGCCAGCAGCTTGAGAGGGATAGGGGGCTTGGTGGACTATGGCTACACCTTC.

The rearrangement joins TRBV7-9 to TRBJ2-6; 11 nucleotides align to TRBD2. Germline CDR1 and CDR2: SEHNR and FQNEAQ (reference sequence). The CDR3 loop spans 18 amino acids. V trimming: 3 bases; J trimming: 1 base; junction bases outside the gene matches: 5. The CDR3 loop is CASSFTSGGSSGANVLTF. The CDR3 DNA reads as TGTGCCAGCAGCTTCACTAGCGGGGGATCGTCTGGGGCCAACGTCCTGACTTTC. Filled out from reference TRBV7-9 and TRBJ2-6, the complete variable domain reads DTGVSQNPRHKITKRGQNVTFRCDPISEHNRLYWYRQTLGQGPEFLTYFQNEAQLEKSRLLSDRFSAERPKGSFSTLEIQRTEQGDSAMYLCASSFTSGGSSGANVLTFGAGSRLTVL.

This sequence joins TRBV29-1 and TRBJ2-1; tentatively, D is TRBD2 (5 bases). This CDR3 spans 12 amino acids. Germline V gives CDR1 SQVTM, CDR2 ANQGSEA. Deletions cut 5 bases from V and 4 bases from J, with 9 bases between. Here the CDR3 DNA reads TGCAGCGTTCGAACTAGATACAATGAGCAGTTCTTC. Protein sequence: CSVRTRYNEQFF.

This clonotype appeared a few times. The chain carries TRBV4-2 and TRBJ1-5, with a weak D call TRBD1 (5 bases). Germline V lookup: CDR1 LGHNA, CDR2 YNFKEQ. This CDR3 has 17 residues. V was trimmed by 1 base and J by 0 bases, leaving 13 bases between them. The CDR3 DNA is TGTGCCAGCAGCCAAGGTGGGGCCGACTATAGCAATCAGCCCCAGCATTTT. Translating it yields CASSQGGADYSNQPQHF.

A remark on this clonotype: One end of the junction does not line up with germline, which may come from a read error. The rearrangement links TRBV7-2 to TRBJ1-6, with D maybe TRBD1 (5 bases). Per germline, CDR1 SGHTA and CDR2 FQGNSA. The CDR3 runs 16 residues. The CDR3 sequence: CASSQDRQGLNSPLHF. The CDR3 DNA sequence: TGCGCCAGCAGCCAAGATAGGCAGGGTCTAAATTCACCCCTCCACTTT.

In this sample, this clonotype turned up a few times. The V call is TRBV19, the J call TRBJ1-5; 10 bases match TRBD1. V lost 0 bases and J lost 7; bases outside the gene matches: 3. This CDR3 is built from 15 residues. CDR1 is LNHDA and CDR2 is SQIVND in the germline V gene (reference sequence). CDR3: CASSIEGQGMQPQHF. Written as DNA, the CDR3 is TGTGCCAGTAGTATAGAGGGACAGGGGATGCAGCCCCAGCATTTT.

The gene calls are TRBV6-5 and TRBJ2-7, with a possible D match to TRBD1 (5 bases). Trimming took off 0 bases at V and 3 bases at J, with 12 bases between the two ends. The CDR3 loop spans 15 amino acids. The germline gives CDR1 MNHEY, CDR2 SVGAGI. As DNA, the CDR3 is TGTGCCAGCAGTTACTCGAGGCAACAGGTCTACGAGCAGTACTTC. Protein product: CASSYSRQQVYEQYF.

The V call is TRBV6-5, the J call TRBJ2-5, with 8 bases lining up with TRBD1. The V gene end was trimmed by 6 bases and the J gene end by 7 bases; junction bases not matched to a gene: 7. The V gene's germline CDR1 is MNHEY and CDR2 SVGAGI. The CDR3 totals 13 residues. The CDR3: CASSRTGIGTQYF. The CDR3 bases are TGTGCCAGCAGCCGGACAGGGATTGGGACCCAGTACTTC.

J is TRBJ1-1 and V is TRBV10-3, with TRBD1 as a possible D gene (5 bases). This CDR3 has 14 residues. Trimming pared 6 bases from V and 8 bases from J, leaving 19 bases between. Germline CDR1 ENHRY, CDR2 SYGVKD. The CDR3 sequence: CAISSLSGPREAFF. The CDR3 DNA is TGTGCCATCAGCAGTTTATCGGGACCGCGCGAAGCTTTCTTT.